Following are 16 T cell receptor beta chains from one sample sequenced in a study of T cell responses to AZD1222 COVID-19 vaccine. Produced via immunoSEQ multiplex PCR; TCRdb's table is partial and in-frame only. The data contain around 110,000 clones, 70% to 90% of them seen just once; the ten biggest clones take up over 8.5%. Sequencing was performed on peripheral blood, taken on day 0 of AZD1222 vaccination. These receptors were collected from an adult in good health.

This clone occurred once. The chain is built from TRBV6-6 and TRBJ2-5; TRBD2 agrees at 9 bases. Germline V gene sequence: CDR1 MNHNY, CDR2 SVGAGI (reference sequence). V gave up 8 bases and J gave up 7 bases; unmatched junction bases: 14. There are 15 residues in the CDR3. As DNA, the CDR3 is TGTGCCAGCCGCTCCACCAGCGGGGGGTCCGGGACCCAGTACTTC. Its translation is CASRSTSGGSGTQYF.

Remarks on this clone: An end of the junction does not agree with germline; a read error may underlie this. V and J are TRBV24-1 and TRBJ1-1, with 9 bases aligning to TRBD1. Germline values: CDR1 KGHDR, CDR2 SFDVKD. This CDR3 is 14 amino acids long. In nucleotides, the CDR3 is TGTGCCACCAGAGGACAGGGGATGAACGCTGAAGCTTTCTTT. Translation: CATRGQGMNAEAFF.

The CDR3 region is CASSVGSGPYSGNTIYF. CDR3 coding DNA: TGTGCCAGCAGCGTAGGGTCGGGACCTTACTCTGGAAACACCATATATTTT. The rearrangement joins TRBV9 to TRBJ1-3; a possible D gene is TRBD1 (5 bases). Germline assignment: CDR1 SGDLS and CDR2 YYNGEE. Trimming shortened V by 0 bases and J by 0 bases, and 13 bases separated the two germline ends. The length of the CDR3 is 17 residues.

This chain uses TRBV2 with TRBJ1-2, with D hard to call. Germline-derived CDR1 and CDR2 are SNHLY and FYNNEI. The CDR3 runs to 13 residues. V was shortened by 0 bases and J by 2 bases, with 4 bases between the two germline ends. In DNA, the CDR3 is TGTGCCAGCAGTGAAGCCCGAAACTATGGCTACACCTTC. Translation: CASSEARNYGYTF.

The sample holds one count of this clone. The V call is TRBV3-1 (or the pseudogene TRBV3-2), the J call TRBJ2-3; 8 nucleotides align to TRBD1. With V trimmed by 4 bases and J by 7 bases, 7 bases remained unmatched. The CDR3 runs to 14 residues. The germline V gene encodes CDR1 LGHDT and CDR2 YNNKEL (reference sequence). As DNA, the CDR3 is TGTGCCAGCAGCCTCCACGGACAGGGTAATACGCAGTATTTT. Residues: CASSLHGQGNTQYF.

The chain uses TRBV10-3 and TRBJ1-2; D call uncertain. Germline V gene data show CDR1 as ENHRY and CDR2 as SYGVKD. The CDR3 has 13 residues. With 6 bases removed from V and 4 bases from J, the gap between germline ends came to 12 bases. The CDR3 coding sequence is TGTGCCATCAGCCAAGACGAGGGCTATGGCTACACCTTC. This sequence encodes CAISQDEGYGYTF.

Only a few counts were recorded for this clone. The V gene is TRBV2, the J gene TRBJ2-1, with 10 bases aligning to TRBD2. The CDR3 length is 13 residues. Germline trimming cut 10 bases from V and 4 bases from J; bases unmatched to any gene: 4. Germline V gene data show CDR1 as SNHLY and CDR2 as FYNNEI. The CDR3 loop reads CAIRTSGYNEQFF. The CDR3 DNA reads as TGTGCCATCAGGACTAGCGGTTACAATGAGCAGTTCTTC. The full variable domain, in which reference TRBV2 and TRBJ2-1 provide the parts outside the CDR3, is EPEVTQTPSHQVTQMGQEVILRCVPISNHLYFYWYRQILGQKVEFLVSFYNNEISEKSEIFDDQFSVERPDGSNFTLKIRSTKLEDSAMYFCAIRTSGYNEQFFGPGTRLTVL.

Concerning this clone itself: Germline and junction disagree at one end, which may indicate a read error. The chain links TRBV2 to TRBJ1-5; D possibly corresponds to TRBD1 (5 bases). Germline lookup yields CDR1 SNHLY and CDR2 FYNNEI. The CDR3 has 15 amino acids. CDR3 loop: CASGDRAGLNQPQHF. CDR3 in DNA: TGTGCCAGCGGTGACAGAGCTGGACTGAATCAGCCCCAGCATTTT.

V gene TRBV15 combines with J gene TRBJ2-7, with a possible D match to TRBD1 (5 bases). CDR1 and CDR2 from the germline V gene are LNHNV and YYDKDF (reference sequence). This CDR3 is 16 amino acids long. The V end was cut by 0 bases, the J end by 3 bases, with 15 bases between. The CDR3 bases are TGTGCCACCAGCAGAGATAGGGGTACACAGGTCTACGAGCAGTACTTC. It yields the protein CATSRDRGTQVYEQYF.

DNA of the CDR3: TGTGCCAGCAGCTTAGCGGATAGGACAGGGGGAAACACCATATATTTT. Its protein product is CASSLADRTGGNTIYF. This chain joins TRBV7-2 and TRBJ1-3; 8 bases match TRBD1. The ends lost 0 bases at V and 4 bases at J; junction bases unmatched: 5. The CDR3 runs to 16 residues. Germline assignment: CDR1 SGHTA and CDR2 FQGNSA.

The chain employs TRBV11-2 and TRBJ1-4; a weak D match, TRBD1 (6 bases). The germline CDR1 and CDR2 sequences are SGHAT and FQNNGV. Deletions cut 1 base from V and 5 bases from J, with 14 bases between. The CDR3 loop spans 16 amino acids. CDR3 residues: CASSLVGGLGNEKLFF. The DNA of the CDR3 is TGTGCCAGCAGCTTAGTGGGGGGGCTCGGGAATGAAAAACTGTTTTTT.

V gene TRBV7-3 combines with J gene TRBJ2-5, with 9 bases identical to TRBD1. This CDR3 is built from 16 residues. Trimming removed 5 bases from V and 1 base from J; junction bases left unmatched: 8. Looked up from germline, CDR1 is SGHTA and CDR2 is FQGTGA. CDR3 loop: CASSGGTGTPQETQYF. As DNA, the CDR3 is TGTGCCAGCAGCGGAGGGACAGGGACCCCCCAAGAGACCCAGTACTTC.

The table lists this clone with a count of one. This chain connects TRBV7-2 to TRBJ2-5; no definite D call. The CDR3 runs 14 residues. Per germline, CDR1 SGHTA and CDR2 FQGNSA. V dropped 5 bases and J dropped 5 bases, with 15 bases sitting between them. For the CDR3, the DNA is TGTGCCAGCAGCCCTTTCACCGGGCCGGAGACCCAGTACTTC. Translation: CASSPFTGPETQYF.

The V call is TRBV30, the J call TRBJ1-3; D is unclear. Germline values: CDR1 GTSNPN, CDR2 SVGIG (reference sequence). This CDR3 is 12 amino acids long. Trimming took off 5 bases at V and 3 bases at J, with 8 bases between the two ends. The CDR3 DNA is TGTGCCTGGGTAGCATTTGGAAACACCATATATTTT. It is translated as CAWVAFGNTIYF.

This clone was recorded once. For the CDR3, the DNA is TGTGCCAGCAGCCTACAGGGGGCTCTATACAATGAGCAGTTCTTC. Translated, it gives CASSLQGALYNEQFF. The chain couples TRBV6-5 to TRBJ2-1; 9 nucleotides agree with TRBD1. V trimming: 6 bases; J trimming: 4 bases; junction bases outside the gene matches: 7. This CDR3 has 15 amino acids. Germline CDR1 MNHEY, CDR2 SVGAGI.

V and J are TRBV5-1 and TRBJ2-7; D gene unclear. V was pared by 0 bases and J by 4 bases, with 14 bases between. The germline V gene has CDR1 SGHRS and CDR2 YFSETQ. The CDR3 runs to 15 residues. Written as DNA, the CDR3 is TGCGCCAGCAGCTTGGGCCCCGCCGGTCCTTACGAGCAGTACTTC. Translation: CASSLGPAGPYEQYF.